The source of this TCR beta chain is a study of shared clonotypes between healthy human individuals. Germline assignment: CDR1 SQVTM and CDR2 ANQGSEA. V lost 7 bases to trimming and J lost 3 bases, with 9 bases between them. CDR3 length: 11 amino acids. Profiled with immunoSEQ multiplex PCR; TCRdb holds only in-frame clones, not every one. Of approximately 2.1 million clones in the sample, over 90% are singletons; the top ten hold about 0.41%. V and J are TRBV29-1 and TRBJ1-2; D unresolved. The sample consisted of naive CD4+ T cells from PBMCs. Subset indicated: CD45RA+ positively selected. This sequence originates from a man aged 18 to 29 in good health. Some clones in this sample may be carry-over from other donors' samples. CDR3 coding DNA: TGCAGCGCGGTCGGCTACTATGGCTACACCTTC. Amino acid sequence: CSAVGYYGYTF.